The clone carrying this T cell receptor (beta chain) was recorded only once. This entry belongs to a study of T cell changes during pregnancy in multiple sclerosis. Some clones are missing from TCRdb's copy, which holds only in-frame ones; the method was immunoSEQ multiplex PCR. This sample carries under 85,000 clones, approximately 92% of them seen once, and the ten largest clones take 0.21%. The V end was cut by 2 bases, the J end by 2 bases, with 6 bases between. CDR1 and CDR2 from the germline V gene are SGHTA and FQGTGA. The CDR3 has 14 amino acids. The material was CD4+ T cells from peripheral blood mononuclear cells, obtained before pregnancy. The source is a female donor with multiple sclerosis, enrolled in a pregnancy study. The rearrangement uses TRBV7-3 and TRBJ2-2; D uncertain. The CDR3 here is CASSLYSNTGELFF. The CDR3 coding sequence is TGTGCCAGCAGCTTATACAGCAACACCGGGGAGCTGTTTTTT. Full variable domain (rest looked up from reference TRBV7-3 and TRBJ2-2): GAGVSQTPSNKVTEKGKYVELRCDPISGHTALYWYRQSLGQGPEFLIYFQGTGAADDSGLPNDRFFAVRPEGSVSTLKIQRTERGDSAVYLCASSLYSNTGELFFGEGSRLTVL.